This TCR beta chain was found in a study of T cells in Graves' hyperthyroidism and ophthalmopathy. Study in general: At initial diagnosis, before any treatment had begun, peripheral blood was obtained.

Together with thyroid ultrasound, orbital computed tomography, serum thyroxine and TRAb, clinical symptoms were used for diagnoses. Trimming left V 8 bases short and J 4 bases short, with 12 bases between. CDR1 is LNHDA and CDR2 is SQIVND in the germline V gene (reference sequence). The CDR3 runs 12 residues. On this clonotype: Its cognate antigen is unknown.

Amplified regions were TCR beta CDR3 sequences from RNA transcripts. The TCR CDR3 was amplified in a first-round RT-PCR using the HTBI primer set. MiXCR was run by TCRdb on the multiplex PCR reads, yielding one entry per CDR3 protein. The data contain roughly 380,000 distinct CDR3 sequences, 14% of them singletons. Study-level results: Peripheral blood also featured most of the thyroid clonotypes expanded above 0.001.

The TCR was taken from a woman between 55 and 75 years old with Graves' hyperthyroidism. The rearrangement links TRBV19 to TRBJ2-7, with D maybe TRBD2 (5 bases). Material for sequencing was blood. Here the CDR3 DNA reads TGTGCCAGTGGTTACGGAGGATACGAGCAGTACTTC. Its protein is CASGYGGYEQYF.